Shown below are 24 T cell receptor beta chains from a single sample sequenced in a study of vaccination and CD4 T cells after COVID-19. Sequence data for DNA of cultured CD4+ T cells were generated by the Oncomine TCR Beta short-read assay. TCRdb recomputed calls from the PCR reads with MiXCR, one row per CDR3 protein. Here the sample spans about 20,000 distinct CDR3 sequences, about 80% being singletons. Treatment here: roughly 10-day PBMC culture with coronavirus spike peptide pools or control peptides (ViraFEST assay). No antigens are known for them. The sample in question was CD4+ T cells from blood, cultured in vitro, obtained after SARS-CoV-2 vaccination. The receptors come from a human donor who received a COVID-19 vaccine.

The chain is built from TRBV19 and TRBJ1-5; unclear D gene. The V end was cut by 0 bases, the J end by 6 bases, with 3 bases between. This CDR3 spans 12 amino acids. Germline lookup yields CDR1 LNHDA and CDR2 SQIVND (reference sequence). The CDR3 here is CASSIEFQPQHF. CDR3 in DNA: TGTGCCAGTAGTATAGAGTTTCAGCCCCAGCATTTT. Drawing the rest from reference TRBV19 and TRBJ1-5, the complete variable domain is DGGITQSPKYLFRKEGQNVTLSCEQNLNHDAMYWYRQDPGQGLRLIYYSQIVNDFQKGDIAEGYSVSREKKESFPLTVTSAQKNPTAFYLCASSIEFQPQHFGDGTRLSIL.

The rearrangement links TRBV6-5 to TRBJ2-2; D perhaps matches TRBD2 (6 bases). V lost 4 bases and J 4 bases, leaving 22 bases between the germline ends. Germline-derived CDR1 and CDR2 are MNHEY and SVGAGI. The CDR3 runs 18 residues. The CDR3 bases are TGTGCCAGCAGTTTAGCCACCATCAGGCCCGGGGGCACCGGGGAGCTGTTTTTT. Protein product: CASSLATIRPGGTGELFF.

V gene TRBV15 combines with J gene TRBJ1-5; D gene uncertain. The CDR3 totals 15 residues. The V end was cut by 0 bases, the J end by 3 bases, with 9 bases between. Per germline, CDR1 LNHNV and CDR2 YYDKDF (reference sequence). The CDR3 DNA reads as TGTGCCACCAGCAGAGATGTCGGCTTCAATCAGCCCCAGCATTTT. Amino acids: CATSRDVGFNQPQHF.

This chain connects TRBV12-3 or TRBV12-4 to TRBJ2-6; D unresolved. CDR3 size: 17 residues. The V end lost 3 bases, the J end lost 0 bases, and 12 bases lay between the germline ends. CDR3 bases: TGTGCCAGCAGTTTGTTAGGGTCGACCTCTGGGGCCAACGTCCTGACTTTC. It translates to CASSLLGSTSGANVLTF.

The chain uses TRBV5-1 and TRBJ2-1; 9 bases line up with TRBD2. J was trimmed by 1 base and V by 4 bases; bases with no gene match: 3. This CDR3 has 15 residues. Germline-derived CDR1 and CDR2 are SGHRS and YFSETQ. The CDR3 loop reads CASSPSGGSYNEQFF. CDR3 in DNA: TGCGCCAGCAGCCCAAGCGGGGGGTCCTACAATGAGCAGTTCTTC.

This sequence joins TRBV29-1 and TRBJ1-3; D is uncertain. The CDR3 is 10 amino acids. Per the germline V gene, CDR1 is SQVTM and CDR2 is ANQGSEA. The CDR3 DNA reads TGCAGGAGATCTGGAAACACCATATATTTT. Its protein is CRRSGNTIYF.

This rearrangement joins TRBV6-2 or TRBV6-3 to TRBJ1-5; 12 positions agree with TRBD1. Per the germline V gene, CDR1 is MNHEY and CDR2 is SVGEGT. The CDR3 extends over 17 amino acids. V gave up 0 bases and J gave up 4 bases; unmatched junction bases: 4. This chain's CDR3 is CASSYSRGQGANQPQHF. The DNA of the CDR3 is TGTGCCAGCAGTTACTCGAGGGGACAGGGGGCGAATCAGCCCCAGCATTTT.

CDR3 amino acids: CASSRIEGAGDTQYF. The CDR3 DNA reads as TGCGCCAGCAGCCGGATCGAGGGGGCCGGAGATACGCAGTATTTT. V and J are TRBV5-1 and TRBJ2-3; 7 bases fit TRBD1. Per the germline V gene, CDR1 is SGHRS and CDR2 is YFSETQ. There are 15 residues in the CDR3. Unmatched junction bases numbered 10, after V lost 4 bases and J lost 5 bases.

The V gene is TRBV2, the J gene TRBJ1-2; D is ambiguous. CDR3 size: 14 residues. From germline, CDR1 is SNHLY and CDR2 FYNNEI. Between the trimmed V and J ends, which lost 4 bases and 4 bases, there was a span of 13 bases. The CDR3 nucleotides are TGTGCCAGCAGTGGTCAGAGGGCCCTCTATGGCTACACCTTC. It specifies CASSGQRALYGYTF.

This rearrangement joins TRBV20-1 to TRBJ1-6; 8 positions match TRBD1. The germline V gene encodes CDR1 DFQATT and CDR2 SNEGSKA (reference sequence). CDR3 size: 21 residues. J lost 6 bases, V lost 0 bases, and 22 bases had no gene match. The CDR3 here is CSARDGRAGTGLPPSNSPLHF. The CDR3 bases are TGCAGTGCTAGAGATGGGAGAGCCGGGACAGGTCTTCCCCCGTCTAATTCACCCCTCCACTTT.

The chain joins TRBV6-1 to TRBJ1-6, with 7 bases matching TRBD1. The CDR3 has 15 amino acids. Looked up from germline, CDR1 is MNHNS and CDR2 is SASEGT. Germline trimming cut 4 bases from V and 7 bases from J; bases unmatched to any gene: 7. Here the CDR3 DNA reads TGTGCCAGCAGTGGGGGGGGGACAGCCAATTCACCCCTCCACTTT. It yields the protein CASSGGGTANSPLHF.

The chain couples TRBV6-1 to TRBJ1-2; maybe TRBD1 (5 bases). Germline V gene data show CDR1 as MNHNS and CDR2 as SASEGT. The CDR3 length is 13 residues. The germline V and J ends were trimmed by 6 bases and 3 bases, with 11 bases remaining between them. CDR3 sequence (DNA): TGTGCCAGCAGCGCGGGACCGTACTATGGCTACACCTTC. Its translation is CASSAGPYYGYTF.

This clonotype appeared a few times. The V gene is TRBV12-3 or TRBV12-4, the J gene TRBJ1-6, with 10 bases aligning to TRBD1. CDR3 length equals 18 residues. The J segment lost 0 bases and the V segment lost 5 bases, leaving 7 bases of the junction unmatched. In DNA, the CDR3 is TGTGCCAGCAGTCGGACAGGGGGTCGGAGCTCCTATAATTCACCCCTCCACTTT. Translation gives CASSRTGGRSSYNSPLHF.

The rearrangement uses TRBV7-8 and TRBJ2-7; D possibly corresponds to TRBD1 (6 bases). Trimming cost V 5 bases and J 5 bases, with 16 bases left between them. CDR1 is SGHVS, CDR2 FQNEAQ, per germline. CDR3 length equals 14 residues. The CDR3 DNA follows: TGTGCCAGCAGCGGATTCTTACAGGGAAACGAGCAGTACTTC. It translates to CASSGFLQGNEQYF.

This clonotype turned up a few times. The V call is TRBV12-3 or TRBV12-4, the J call TRBJ1-1; possible D gene TRBD1, 5 bases. The CDR3 spans 15 residues. Trimming cost V 5 bases and J 0 bases, with 13 bases left between them. The CDR3: CASSSYGAMNTEAFF. The CDR3 coding sequence is TGTGCCAGCAGTAGCTACGGGGCCATGAACACTGAAGCTTTCTTT.

V and J are TRBV19 and TRBJ1-5; TRBD1 matches 10 bases. The CDR3 runs 14 residues. Germline V lookup: CDR1 LNHDA, CDR2 SQIVND (reference sequence). Trimming cost V 10 bases and J 7 bases; bases outside gene matches: 10. CDR3: CATRDRGGRQPQHF. CDR3 coding DNA: TGTGCCACCCGGGACAGGGGAGGGAGGCAGCCCCAGCATTTT.

The genes are TRBV30 and TRBJ2-5, with 7 bases matching TRBD2. This CDR3 has 17 residues. Trimming at V came to 2 bases and at J to 1 base, leaving 13 bases not matched to a gene. CDR1 GTSNPN and CDR2 SVGIG come from the germline V gene (reference sequence). CDR3 loop: CAWSTDRLAPRQETQYF. The CDR3 DNA follows: TGTGCCTGGAGTACGGATCGACTAGCCCCCCGCCAAGAGACCCAGTACTTC.

CDR3 region: CASSTQTGVNQPQHF. The DNA of the CDR3 is TGTGCCAGCAGTACCCAGACAGGGGTCAATCAGCCCCAGCATTTT. This chain links TRBV6-1 with TRBJ1-5; 8 bases are a match to TRBD1. After removal of 5 bases from V and 3 bases from J, the junction contained 6 bases not matched to a gene. The CDR3 runs 15 residues. Germline V gives CDR1 MNHNS, CDR2 SASEGT.

The chain links TRBV12-3 or TRBV12-4 to TRBJ1-2; perhaps TRBD1 as D (6 bases). Trimming removed 8 bases at V and 5 bases at J, with 18 bases between. CDR3 length: 14 residues. Here the CDR3 reads CASSRGRDGYGYTF. DNA of the CDR3: TGTGCCAGCTCCAGGGGCCGAGACGGATATGGCTACACCTTC.

CDR3 nucleotides: TGTGCCAGTAGTCTCACACTTAGCACAGATACGCAGTATTTT. Translated, it gives CASSLTLSTDTQYF. This chain uses TRBV19 with TRBJ2-3, with no clear D. The CDR3 has 14 amino acids. V lost 5 bases, J lost 0 bases, and 9 bases lay in between. Germline CDR1 reads LNHDA; CDR2 reads SQIVND (reference sequence).

The chain carries TRBV30 and TRBJ2-1; 8 positions agree with TRBD2. In germline, CDR1 is GTSNPN, CDR2 SVGIG (reference sequence). CDR3 length: 15 residues. Losses at the gene ends were 0 bases for V and 7 bases for J; bases not matched to a gene: 8. CDR3 amino acids: CAWSVQPGGPNEQFF. The CDR3 bases are TGTGCCTGGAGTGTACAACCGGGGGGGCCAAATGAGCAGTTCTTC.

This chain uses TRBV24-1 with TRBJ1-2, with D unresolved. Germline V gene lookup returns CDR1 KGHDR and CDR2 SFDVKD. Trimming took off 1 base at V and 11 bases at J, with 13 bases between the two ends. The CDR3 is 13 amino acids. In DNA form, the CDR3 reads TGTGCCACCAGTGATTTCTCACAGACCCAGTACACCTTC. Encoded protein: CATSDFSQTQYTF.

The chain has TRBV3-1 and TRBJ2-5; 7 bases align to TRBD1. V lost 2 bases, J lost 5 bases, and 8 bases stayed unmatched. There are 15 residues in the CDR3. The germline CDR1 and CDR2 sequences are LGHDT and YNNKEL (reference sequence). The CDR3 here is CASSQLKDRSETQYF. The CDR3 DNA reads as TGTGCCAGCAGCCAACTTAAGGACAGGTCGGAGACCCAGTACTTC.

This rearrangement joins TRBV5-1 to TRBJ2-1, with a weak D call TRBD2 (6 bases). CDR1 is SGHRS and CDR2 is YFSETQ in the germline V gene. The CDR3 has 14 residues. The V gene lost 3 bases and the J gene lost 7 bases, with 14 bases spanning the gap. The CDR3 nucleotides read TGCGCCAGCAGCTCGCGGGGAGGTTCAAATGAGCAGTTCTTC. This codes for CASSSRGGSNEQFF. Together with reference TRBV5-1 and TRBJ2-1, the CDR3 gives the full variable domain: KAGVTQTPRYLIKTRGQQVTLSCSPISGHRSVSWYQQTPGQGLQFLFEYFSETQRNKGNFPGRFSGRQFSNSRSEMNVSTLELGDSALYLCASSSRGGSNEQFFGPGTRLTVL.